This T cell receptor beta chain was documented in a study of CD8+ T cells in alopecia areata. The CDR3 contains 13 residues. Germline assignment: CDR1 SGHTA and CDR2 FQGNSA. Trimming removed 5 bases at V and 10 bases at J, with 15 bases between. Treatment noted: oral pan-JAK inhibitor, 5-10 mg twice daily. Alopecia areata patients provided lesional scalp punch biopsies and peripheral blood, both collected for the study. Sequencing templates came from extracted RNA that was reverse transcribed into cDNA. Measured with immunoSEQ multiplex PCR; TCRdb has only the in-frame clones, and not every one. Among 200,000 to 250,000 clones, 50% to 75% were seen once, and the ten largest hold more than 3.5%. This clone has just a few counts.

The source material was CD4+ T cells sorted from blood, sampled at week 4, from a patient treated with tofacitinib. The sequence was obtained from a human donor with alopecia areata. The chain combines TRBV7-2 with TRBJ2-4; a possible D gene is TRBD2 (5 bases). The CDR3 here is CASSVGAGEIQYF. The CDR3 coding sequence is TGTGCCAGCAGCGTTGGCGCCGGGGAGATTCAGTACTTC.